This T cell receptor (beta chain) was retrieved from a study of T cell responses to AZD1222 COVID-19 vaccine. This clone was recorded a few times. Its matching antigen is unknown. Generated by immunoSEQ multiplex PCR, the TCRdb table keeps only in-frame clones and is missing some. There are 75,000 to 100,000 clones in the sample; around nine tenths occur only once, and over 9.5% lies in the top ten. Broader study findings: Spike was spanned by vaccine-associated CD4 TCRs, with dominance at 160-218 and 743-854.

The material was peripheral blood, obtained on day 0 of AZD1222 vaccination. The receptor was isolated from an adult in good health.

CDR3 DNA sequence: TGTGCCAGCAGCCCAAACGGACAGGCCGCCCCCTACAATGAGCAGTTCTTC. Encoded protein: CASSPNGQAAPYNEQFF. This chain connects TRBV5-4 to TRBJ2-1; 7 nucleotides agree with TRBD1. CDR3 length: 17 residues. J gave up 2 bases and V 4 bases, and 12 bases lay outside the gene matches. Germline assignment: CDR1 SGHNT and CDR2 YYREEE (reference sequence). Full variable domain (remainder filled in from reference TRBV5-4 and TRBJ2-1): ETGVTQSPTHLIKTRGQQVTLRCSSQSGHNTVSWYQQALGQGPQFIFQYYREEENGRGNFPPRFSGLQFPNYSSELNVNALELDDSALYLCASSPNGQAAPYNEQFFGPGTRLTVL.